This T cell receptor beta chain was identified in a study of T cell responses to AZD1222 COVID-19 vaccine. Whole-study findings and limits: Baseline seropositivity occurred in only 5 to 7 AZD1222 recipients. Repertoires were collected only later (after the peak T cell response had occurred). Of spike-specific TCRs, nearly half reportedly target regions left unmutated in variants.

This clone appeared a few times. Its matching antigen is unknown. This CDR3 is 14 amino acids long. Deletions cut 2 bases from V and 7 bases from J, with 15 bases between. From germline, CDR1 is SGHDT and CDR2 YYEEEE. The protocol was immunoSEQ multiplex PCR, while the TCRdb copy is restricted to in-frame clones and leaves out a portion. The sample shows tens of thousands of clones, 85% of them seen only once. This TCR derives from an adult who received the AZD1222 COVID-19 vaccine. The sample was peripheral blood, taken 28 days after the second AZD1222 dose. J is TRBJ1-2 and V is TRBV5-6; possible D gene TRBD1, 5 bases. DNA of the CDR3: TGTGCCAGCAGCTTTATGGGGGTAGCTCTTGGCTACACCTTC. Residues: CASSFMGVALGYTF.